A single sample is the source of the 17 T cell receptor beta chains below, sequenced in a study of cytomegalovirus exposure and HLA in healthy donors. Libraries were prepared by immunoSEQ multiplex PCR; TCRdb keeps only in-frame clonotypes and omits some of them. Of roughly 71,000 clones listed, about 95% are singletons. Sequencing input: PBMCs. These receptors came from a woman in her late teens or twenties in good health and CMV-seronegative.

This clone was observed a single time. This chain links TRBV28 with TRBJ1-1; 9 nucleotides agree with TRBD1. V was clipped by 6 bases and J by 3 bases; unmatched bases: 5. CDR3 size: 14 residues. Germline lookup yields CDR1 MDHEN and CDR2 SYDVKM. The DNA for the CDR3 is TGTGCCAGCAGCCCCGGGACAGGGCACACTGAAGCTTTCTTT. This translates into CASSPGTGHTEAFF.

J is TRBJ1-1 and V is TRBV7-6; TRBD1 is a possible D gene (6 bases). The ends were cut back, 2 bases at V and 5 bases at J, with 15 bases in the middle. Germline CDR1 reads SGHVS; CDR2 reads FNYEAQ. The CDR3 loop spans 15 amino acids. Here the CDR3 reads CASSLNGRGRTEAFF. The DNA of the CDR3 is TGTGCCAGCAGCTTAAATGGCAGGGGAAGGACTGAAGCTTTCTTT.

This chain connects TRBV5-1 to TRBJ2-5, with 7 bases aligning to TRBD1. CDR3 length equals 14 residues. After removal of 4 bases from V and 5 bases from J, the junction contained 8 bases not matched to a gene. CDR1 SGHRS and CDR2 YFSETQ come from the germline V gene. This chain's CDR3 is CASSPGQLGETQYF. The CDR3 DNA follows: TGCGCCAGCAGCCCGGGACAGTTGGGGGAGACCCAGTACTTC.

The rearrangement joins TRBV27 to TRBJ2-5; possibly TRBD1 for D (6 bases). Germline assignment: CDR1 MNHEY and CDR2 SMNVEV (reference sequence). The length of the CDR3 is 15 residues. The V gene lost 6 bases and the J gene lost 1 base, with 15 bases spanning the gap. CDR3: CASSPGLTGQETQYF. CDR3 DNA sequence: TGTGCCAGCAGCCCCGGTTTGACAGGCCAAGAGACCCAGTACTTC.

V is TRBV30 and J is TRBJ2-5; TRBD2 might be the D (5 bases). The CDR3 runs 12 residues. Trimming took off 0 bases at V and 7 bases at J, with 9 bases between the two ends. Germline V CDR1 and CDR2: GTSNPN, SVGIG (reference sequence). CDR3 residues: CAWSVLGGTQYF. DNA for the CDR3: TGTGCCTGGAGTGTACTAGGTGGGACCCAGTACTTC.

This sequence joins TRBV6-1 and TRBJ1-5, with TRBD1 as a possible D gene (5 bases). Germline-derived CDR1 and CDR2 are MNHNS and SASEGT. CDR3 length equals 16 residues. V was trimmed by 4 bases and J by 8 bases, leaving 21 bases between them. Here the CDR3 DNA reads TGTGCCAGCAGTGTACAGGACCGGGCCACCTGGGAGCCCCAGCATTTT. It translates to CASSVQDRATWEPQHF.

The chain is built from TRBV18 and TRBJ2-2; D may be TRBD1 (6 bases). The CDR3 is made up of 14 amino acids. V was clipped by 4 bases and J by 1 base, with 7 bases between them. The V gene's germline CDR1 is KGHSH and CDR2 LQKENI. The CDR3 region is CASSLGQNTGELFF. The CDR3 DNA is TGTGCCAGCTCACTGGGACAGAACACCGGGGAGCTGTTTTTT.

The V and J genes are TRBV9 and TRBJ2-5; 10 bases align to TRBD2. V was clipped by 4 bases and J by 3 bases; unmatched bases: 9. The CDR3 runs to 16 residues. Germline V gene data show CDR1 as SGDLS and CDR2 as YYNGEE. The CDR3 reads CASSSQRGGLEETQYF. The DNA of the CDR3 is TGTGCCAGCAGCTCTCAGCGGGGGGGCCTTGAAGAGACCCAGTACTTC.

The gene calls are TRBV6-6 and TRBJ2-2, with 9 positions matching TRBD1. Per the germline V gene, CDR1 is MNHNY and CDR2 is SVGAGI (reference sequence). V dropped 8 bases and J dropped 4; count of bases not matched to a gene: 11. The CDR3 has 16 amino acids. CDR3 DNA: TGTGCCAGCCCGAGACCGGGACAGGGTTCCACCGGGGAGCTGTTTTTT. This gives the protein CASPRPGQGSTGELFF.

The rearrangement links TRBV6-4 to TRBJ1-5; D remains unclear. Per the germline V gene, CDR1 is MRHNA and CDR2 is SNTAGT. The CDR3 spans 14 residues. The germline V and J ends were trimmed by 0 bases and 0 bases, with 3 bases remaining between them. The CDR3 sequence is CASSDSYSNQPQHF. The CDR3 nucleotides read TGTGCCAGCAGTGACTCCTATAGCAATCAGCCCCAGCATTTT.

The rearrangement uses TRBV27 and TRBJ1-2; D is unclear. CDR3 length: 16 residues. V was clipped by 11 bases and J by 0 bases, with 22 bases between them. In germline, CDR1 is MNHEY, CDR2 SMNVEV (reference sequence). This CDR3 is CASRGGPVQTNYGYTF. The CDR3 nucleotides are TGTGCCTCACGAGGTGGTCCAGTACAAACTAACTATGGCTACACCTTC.

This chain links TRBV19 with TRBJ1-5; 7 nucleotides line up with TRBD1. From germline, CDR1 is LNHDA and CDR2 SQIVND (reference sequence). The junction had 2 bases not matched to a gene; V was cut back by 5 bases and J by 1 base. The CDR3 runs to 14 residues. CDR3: CASSAGGSNQPQHF. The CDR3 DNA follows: TGTGCCAGTAGTGCAGGGGGGAGCAATCAGCCCCAGCATTTT.

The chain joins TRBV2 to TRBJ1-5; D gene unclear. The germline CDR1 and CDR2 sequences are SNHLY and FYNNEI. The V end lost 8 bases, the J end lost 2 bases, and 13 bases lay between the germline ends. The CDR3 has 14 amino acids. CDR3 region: CASVRGVGNQPQHF. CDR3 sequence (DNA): TGTGCCAGCGTACGGGGAGTAGGCAATCAGCCCCAGCATTTT.

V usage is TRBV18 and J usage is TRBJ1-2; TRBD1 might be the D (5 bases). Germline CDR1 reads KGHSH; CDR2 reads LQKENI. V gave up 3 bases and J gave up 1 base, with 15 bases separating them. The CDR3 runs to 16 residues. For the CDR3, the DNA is TGTGCCAGCTCACCGCGGGACGGACATTTTAACTATGGCTACACCTTC. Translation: CASSPRDGHFNYGYTF.

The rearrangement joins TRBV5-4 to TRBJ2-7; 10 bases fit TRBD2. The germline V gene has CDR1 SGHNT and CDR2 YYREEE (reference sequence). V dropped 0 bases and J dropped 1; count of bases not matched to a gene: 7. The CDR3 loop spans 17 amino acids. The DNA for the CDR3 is TGTGCCAGCAGCTTGGATCCTAGCGGGGGATCTTCCTACGAGCAGTACTTC. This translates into CASSLDPSGGSSYEQYF.

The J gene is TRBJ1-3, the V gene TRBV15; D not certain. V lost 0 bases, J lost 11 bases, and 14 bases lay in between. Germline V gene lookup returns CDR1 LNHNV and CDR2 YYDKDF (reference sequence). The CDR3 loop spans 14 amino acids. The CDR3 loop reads CATSRDVASVAIYF. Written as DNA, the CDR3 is TGTGCCACCAGCAGAGATGTAGCCAGTGTGGCCATATATTTT.

The DNA of the CDR3 is TGTGCCAGCAGCGTAGGGGGAGGGTATCAGCCCCAGCATTTT. Its translation: CASSVGGGYQPQHF. This rearrangement joins TRBV9 to TRBJ1-5; D remains ambiguous. V lost 0 bases and J 5 bases, leaving 9 bases between the germline ends. Germline CDR1 reads SGDLS; CDR2 reads YYNGEE. The length of the CDR3 is 14 residues.